Shown below are 29 T cell receptor beta chains from a single sample sequenced in a study of radiotherapy plus CTLA-4 blockade in lung cancer. Libraries were prepared by immunoSEQ multiplex PCR; TCRdb keeps only in-frame clonotypes and omits some of them. The sample records some 74,000 clones, 78% being singletons. The sequences come from peripheral blood, collected from a patient treated with radiotherapy plus ipilimumab. All receptors derive from a human donor with non-small cell lung cancer who had a complete response to radiotherapy plus ipilimumab.

This clone showed up just a few times. The chain has TRBV19 and TRBJ1-1; perhaps TRBD1 as D (6 bases). Trimming cost V 6 bases and J 4 bases, with 18 bases left between them. The CDR3 has 15 residues. Per germline, CDR1 LNHDA and CDR2 SQIVND (reference sequence). The CDR3, as DNA: TGTGCCAGTAGACCTAATACAGGGCTAGGCACTGAAGCTTTCTTT. The encoded protein is CASRPNTGLGTEAFF.

This clone was seen more than once but under ten times. V usage is TRBV9 and J usage is TRBJ1-1; D is unclear. This CDR3 is 14 amino acids long. Trimming took off 2 bases at V and 0 bases at J, with 8 bases between the two ends. In germline, CDR1 is SGDLS, CDR2 YYNGEE. The CDR3 sequence: CASSVRPMNTEAFF. Here the CDR3 DNA reads TGTGCCAGCAGCGTCAGACCAATGAACACTGAAGCTTTCTTT.

The rearrangement joins TRBV6-6 to TRBJ2-5; 7 bases match TRBD1. J gave up 7 bases and V 2 bases, and 10 bases lay outside the gene matches. The CDR3 is made up of 15 amino acids. The germline gives CDR1 MNHNY, CDR2 SVGAGI (reference sequence). This CDR3 reads CASSYGSDPGGTQYF. The CDR3 region has the DNA TGTGCCAGCAGTTACGGGAGCGATCCAGGGGGGACCCAGTACTTC.

This clone was observed a handful of times. The V call is TRBV7-2, the J call TRBJ2-3; the match to TRBD2 covers 13 bases. Unmatched junction bases numbered 8, after V lost 5 bases and J lost 6 bases. Germline V lookup: CDR1 SGHTA, CDR2 FQGNSA. The CDR3 is made up of 16 amino acids. CDR3 sequence: CASSRRTSGSVDTQYF. CDR3 coding DNA: TGTGCCAGCAGCCGCCGGACTAGCGGGAGTGTCGATACGCAGTATTTT.

J is TRBJ1-5 and V is TRBV25-1, with no clear D. Trimming took off 2 bases at V and 7 bases at J, with 18 bases between the two ends. CDR1 and CDR2 from the germline V gene are MGHDK and SYGVNS. This CDR3 comprises 16 residues. This CDR3 is CASSEGSSAWEQPQHF. Here the CDR3 DNA reads TGTGCCAGCAGTGAAGGTTCCTCGGCGTGGGAGCAGCCCCAGCATTTT. The complete variable domain, with remaining parts taken from reference TRBV25-1 and TRBJ1-5, reads EADIYQTPRYLVIGTGKKITLECSQTMGHDKMYWYQQDPGMELHLIHYSYGVNSTEKGDLSSESTVSRIRTEHFPLTLESARPSHTSQYLCASSEGSSAWEQPQHFGDGTRLSIL.

This chain connects TRBV5-1 to TRBJ1-2; D gene unclear. The ends were cut back, 5 bases at V and 4 bases at J, with 18 bases in the middle. Per the germline V gene, CDR1 is SGHRS and CDR2 is YFSETQ. The CDR3 length is 15 residues. The CDR3 coding sequence is TGCGCCAGCAGACGGACGGCCGAAGGGAGCTATGGCTACACCTTC. It yields the protein CASRRTAEGSYGYTF. Drawing the rest from reference TRBV5-1 and TRBJ1-2, the complete variable domain is KAGVTQTPRYLIKTRGQQVTLSCSPISGHRSVSWYQQTPGQGLQFLFEYFSETQRNKGNFPGRFSGRQFSNSRSEMNVSTLELGDSALYLCASRRTAEGSYGYTFGSGTRLTVV.

The chain has TRBV19 and TRBJ1-4; no definite D call. Between the trimmed V and J ends, which lost 5 bases and 7 bases, there was a span of 11 bases. The germline gives CDR1 LNHDA, CDR2 SQIVND (reference sequence). The CDR3 consists of 13 residues. CDR3 loop: CASSGLAGEKLFF. CDR3 DNA: TGTGCCAGTAGTGGCTTGGCGGGTGAAAAACTGTTTTTT.

J is TRBJ2-6 and V is TRBV19, with TRBD1 matching over 9 bases. Germline values: CDR1 LNHDA, CDR2 SQIVND (reference sequence). V trimming: 7 bases; J trimming: 0 bases; junction bases outside the gene matches: 4. This CDR3 is built from 16 residues. The CDR3 DNA reads as TGTGCCAGTAAGCACAGGGGGCTCTCTGGGGCCAACGTCCTGACTTTC. Amino acid sequence: CASKHRGLSGANVLTF.

In its sample, this clone ranks as medium-sized. The V and J genes are TRBV2 and TRBJ2-7; D remains ambiguous. Germline-derived CDR1 and CDR2 are SNHLY and FYNNEI. V shed 4 bases and J shed 2 bases, with 3 bases lying between them. The CDR3 spans 11 residues. The chain's CDR3 is CASSAPYEQYV. The DNA for the CDR3 is TGTGCCAGCAGTGCCCCCTACGAGCAGTACGTC.

This chain links TRBV14 with TRBJ2-5; TRBD2 matches at 11 bases. This CDR3 contains 15 residues. V dropped 3 bases and J dropped 1; count of bases not matched to a gene: 1. Germline CDR1 reads SGHDN; CDR2 reads FVKESK. CDR3 coding DNA: TGTGCCAGCAGCCAGGGGACTAGCGGCCAAGAGACCCAGTACTTC. Protein product: CASSQGTSGQETQYF.

The chain is built from TRBV7-2 and TRBJ2-3; D is undetermined. There are 14 residues in the CDR3. From germline, CDR1 is SGHTA and CDR2 FQGNSA. V gave up 10 bases and J gave up 0 bases, with 14 bases separating them. CDR3 DNA: TGTGCCACCACCCCTGGCCATAGCACAGATACGCAGTATTTT. It is translated as CATTPGHSTDTQYF.

As concerns this clone: A junction boundary mismatches the germline segment, possibly from a read error. CDR3 residues: CASSLDTQETQYF. The CDR3, as DNA: TGTGCTAGCAGCTTAGACACGCAAGAGACCCAGTACTTC. The V call is TRBV7-7, the J call TRBJ2-5; D is undetermined. Germline V CDR1 and CDR2: SSHAT, FNYEAQ (reference sequence). The CDR3 has 13 amino acids.

The chain joins TRBV30 to TRBJ1-1; D gene unclear. V lost 2 bases and J lost 7, with 11 bases in between. The CDR3 runs 12 residues. Germline-derived CDR1 and CDR2 are GTSNPN and SVGIG (reference sequence). In DNA, the CDR3 is TGTGCCTGGAGTCCAACGGTCGGTGAAGCTTTCTTT. Amino acids: CAWSPTVGEAFF. The complete variable domain, with remaining parts taken from reference TRBV30 and TRBJ1-1, reads SQTIHQWPATLVQPVGSPLSLECTVEGTSNPNLYWYRQAAGRGLQLLFYSVGIGQISSEVPQNLSASRPQDRQFILSSKKLLLSDSGFYLCAWSPTVGEAFFGQGTRLTVV.

The chain combines TRBV4-3 with TRBJ1-2; D is unclear. Germline CDR1 LGHNA, CDR2 YSLEER. Between the trimmed V and J ends, which lost 3 bases and 0 bases, there was a span of 11 bases. The CDR3 runs to 15 residues. The CDR3 is CASSQRHMPNYGYTF. DNA of the CDR3: TGCGCCAGCAGCCAGAGACACATGCCTAACTATGGCTACACCTTC.

The V gene is TRBV5-6, the J gene TRBJ2-4; 9 bases map to TRBD1. The V gene's germline CDR1 is SGHDT and CDR2 YYEEEE. This CDR3 spans 15 amino acids. Losses at the gene ends were 3 bases for V and 2 bases for J; bases not matched to a gene: 3. Here the CDR3 DNA reads TGTGCCAGCAGCTCCGACAGGGGGACCAAAAACATTCAGTACTTC. It yields the protein CASSSDRGTKNIQYF. Looking up the rest from reference TRBV5-6 and TRBJ2-4 gives the full variable domain: DAGVTQSPTHLIKTRGQQVTLRCSPKSGHDTVSWYQQALGQGPQFIFQYYEEEERQRGNFPDRFSGHQFPNYSSELNVNALLLGDSALYLCASSSDRGTKNIQYFGAGTRLSVL.

The chain recombines TRBV25-1 with TRBJ1-4; no clear D gene. The V gene lost 4 bases and the J gene lost 0 bases, with 12 bases spanning the gap. Germline assignment: CDR1 MGHDK and CDR2 SYGVNS. CDR3 length equals 16 residues. The CDR3 spells CASSADLGTTNEKLFF. The CDR3 nucleotides are TGTGCCAGCAGTGCCGATCTGGGGACAACTAATGAAAAACTGTTTTTT. Supplemented by reference TRBV25-1 and TRBJ1-4, the full variable domain reads EADIYQTPRYLVIGTGKKITLECSQTMGHDKMYWYQQDPGMELHLIHYSYGVNSTEKGDLSSESTVSRIRTEHFPLTLESARPSHTSQYLCASSADLGTTNEKLFFGSGTQLSVL.

The V and J genes are TRBV4-3 and TRBJ1-6, with D perhaps matching TRBD1 (5 bases). Trimming cost V 2 bases and J 10 bases, with 15 bases left between them. CDR1 is LGHNA, CDR2 YSLEER, per germline. The CDR3 runs to 15 residues. The chain's CDR3 is CASSQQGFGYSPLHF. The CDR3 nucleotides are TGCGCCAGCAGCCAACAGGGATTCGGGTACTCACCCCTCCACTTT.

The chain uses TRBV5-4 and TRBJ2-5; D perhaps matches TRBD2 (6 bases). V lost 3 bases to trimming and J lost 5 bases, with 11 bases between them. CDR1 SGHNT and CDR2 YYREEE come from the germline V gene (reference sequence). This CDR3 has 13 residues. The CDR3 DNA reads as TGTGCCAGCAGCTACGGGGAGGAGGAGACCCAGTACTTC. Its translation is CASSYGEEETQYF.

V gene TRBV10-3 combines with J gene TRBJ1-2; 9 bases are a match to TRBD1. This CDR3 is 14 amino acids long. Per germline, CDR1 ENHRY and CDR2 SYGVKD. V lost 3 bases and J lost 8; bases outside the gene matches: 7. Here the CDR3 DNA reads TGTGCCATCAGTGAAGATACAGGGGGCTTGGGCTACACCTTC. Amino acid sequence: CAISEDTGGLGYTF.

This rearrangement joins TRBV5-1 to TRBJ2-3; D is possibly TRBD1 (6 bases). Germline CDR1 SGHRS, CDR2 YFSETQ. Trimming took off 5 bases at V and 5 bases at J, with 12 bases between the two ends. The CDR3 is 13 residues long. CDR3 DNA: TGCGCCAGCAGTAGGGACATCCAAGATACGCAGTATTTT. This codes for CASSRDIQDTQYF.

Here the CDR3 DNA reads TGTGCCACGGGACAGACGAATAGCAATCAGCCCCAGCATTTT. Residues: CATGQTNSNQPQHF. The rearrangement joins TRBV28 to TRBJ1-5, with 7 nucleotides matching TRBD1. The V and J ends lost 10 bases and 0 bases, in that order; junction bases with no gene match: 6. The CDR3 contains 14 residues. CDR1 MDHEN and CDR2 SYDVKM come from the germline V gene.

This clone appeared once. This chain joins TRBV5-1 and TRBJ2-6; 7 bases map to TRBD1. The J segment lost 2 bases and the V segment lost 4 bases, leaving 3 bases of the junction unmatched. The V gene's germline CDR1 is SGHRS and CDR2 YFSETQ. The length of the CDR3 is 15 residues. The CDR3, as DNA: TGCGCCAGCAGCGGGACAGTAACTGGGGCCAACGTCCTGACTTTC. Translated: CASSGTVTGANVLTF.

This clone was seen once. This chain joins TRBV30 and TRBJ1-2; 7 bases are a match to TRBD1. In germline, CDR1 is GTSNPN, CDR2 SVGIG (reference sequence). The CDR3 loop spans 13 amino acids. After removal of 8 bases from V and 8 bases from J, the junction contained 14 bases not matched to a gene. CDR3 protein: CAGRGSNSYGYTF. CDR3 coding DNA: TGTGCCGGCAGGGGGTCTAACTCCTACGGCTACACCTTC.

The genes are TRBV9 and TRBJ2-2, with TRBD1 identical over 10 bases. The CDR3 sequence is 14 residues long. Trimming removed 3 bases from V and 7 bases from J; junction bases left unmatched: 3. CDR1 is SGDLS, CDR2 YYNGEE, per germline. CDR3: CASSGQGAVGELFF. The CDR3 nucleotides read TGTGCCAGCAGCGGACAGGGGGCGGTCGGGGAGCTGTTTTTT.

CDR3 sequence: CASSVGQNTGELFF. In DNA, the CDR3 is TGTGCCAGTAGTGTGGGACAAAACACCGGGGAGCTGTTTTTT. The V gene is TRBV19, the J gene TRBJ2-2; D is possibly TRBD1 (6 bases). The V and J ends lost 5 bases and 2 bases respectively, with 9 bases between them. Germline assignment: CDR1 LNHDA and CDR2 SQIVND (reference sequence). This CDR3 has 14 residues.

This clone is categorized as medium-sized. This same CDR3 is encoded by further DNA sequences in the sample. As DNA, the CDR3 is TGTGCCAGCAGCGCGTCAGGGCCCGGGGAGCTGTTTTTT. This codes for CASSASGPGELFF. The chain combines TRBV9 with TRBJ2-2; tentatively, D is TRBD1 (5 bases). Germline V gives CDR1 SGDLS, CDR2 YYNGEE. The V end was cut by 3 bases, the J end by 6 bases, with 9 bases between. The CDR3 is 13 amino acids.

The rearrangement joins TRBV30 to TRBJ1-1; the D gene is possibly TRBD1 (5 bases). Germline loops: CDR1 GTSNPN, CDR2 SVGIG (reference sequence). The V gene lost 3 bases and the J gene lost 3 bases, with 8 bases spanning the gap. The CDR3 has 12 amino acids. CDR3: CAWSRADTEAFF. The CDR3 nucleotides read TGTGCCTGGAGCAGGGCAGACACTGAAGCTTTCTTT.

This clone has more than one count but fewer than ten. This chain joins TRBV6-1 and TRBJ2-7; 7 bases agree with TRBD1. Germline CDR1 and CDR2: MNHNS and SASEGT. Trimming cost V 3 bases and J 3 bases; bases outside gene matches: 8. The CDR3 consists of 15 residues. CDR3 bases: TGTGCCAGCAGTGACGTGACAGGGTTATGCTACGAGCAGTACTTC. Residues: CASSDVTGLCYEQYF.

The rearrangement joins TRBV7-6 to TRBJ2-1; 13 nucleotides match TRBD2. Trimming removed 2 bases from V and 7 bases from J; junction bases left unmatched: 5. The germline V gene encodes CDR1 SGHVS and CDR2 FNYEAQ. The CDR3 has 16 residues. The CDR3 DNA sequence: TGTGCCAGCAGCTTAAGGGGGACTAGCGGGATAAATGAGCAGTTCTTC. Translation gives CASSLRGTSGINEQFF.